The 13 T cell receptor beta chains listed next were all sequenced from one sample in a study of blood T cell repertoires in COVID-19. Produced via immunoSEQ multiplex PCR; TCRdb's table is partial and in-frame only. The table includes about 100,000 clones, approximately 86% detected once. Sequenced input: PBMCs or T cells enriched from blood (not recorded which). These receptors originate from a woman aged 45 to 65 who had recovered from COVID-19.

The chain recombines TRBV28 with TRBJ2-3; 14 bases line up with TRBD2. Germline trimming cut 5 bases from V and 2 bases from J; bases unmatched to any gene: 3. The germline gives CDR1 MDHEN, CDR2 SYDVKM. The CDR3 has 16 amino acids. CDR3 nucleotides: TGTGCCAGCAGTGGGGGACTAGCGGGGGTCACAGATACGCAGTATTTT. Encoded protein: CASSGGLAGVTDTQYF.

The V gene is TRBV24-1, the J gene TRBJ2-2; 9 bases map to TRBD1. Germline CDR1 and CDR2: KGHDR and SFDVKD. This CDR3 is built from 20 residues. Trimming removed 3 bases from V and 1 base from J; junction bases left unmatched: 14. The CDR3 here is CATSDPSGTGIGGNTGELFF. Written as DNA, the CDR3 is TGTGCCACCAGTGATCCCTCCGGGACAGGGATCGGGGGGAACACCGGGGAGCTGTTTTTT.

This clone showed up just a few times. CDR3 loop: CAWVPFTTGGATYGYTF. The CDR3 DNA sequence: TGTGCCTGGGTTCCCTTTACGACAGGGGGCGCGACCTATGGCTACACCTTC. V gene TRBV30 combines with J gene TRBJ1-2; 10 nucleotides line up with TRBD1. Germline assignment: CDR1 GTSNPN and CDR2 SVGIG (reference sequence). V lost 5 bases to trimming and J lost 4 bases; unmatched junction nucleotides: 16. The CDR3 is made up of 17 amino acids. Full variable domain (remainder filled in from reference TRBV30 and TRBJ1-2): SQTIHQWPATLVQPVGSPLSLECTVEGTSNPNLYWYRQAAGRGLQLLFYSVGIGQISSEVPQNLSASRPQDRQFILSSKKLLLSDSGFYLCAWVPFTTGGATYGYTFGSGTRLTVV.

J is TRBJ2-3 and V is TRBV7-9, with 10 nucleotides matching TRBD2. V gave up 6 bases and J gave up 0 bases; unmatched junction bases: 3. Germline CDR1 and CDR2: SEHNR and FQNEAQ (reference sequence). The CDR3 spans 15 residues. CDR3 in amino acids: CASRTSGESTDTQYF. CDR3 DNA: TGTGCCAGCAGAACTAGCGGGGAAAGCACAGATACGCAGTATTTT.

V gene TRBV28 combines with J gene TRBJ2-1; D perhaps matches TRBD1 (6 bases). Germline assignment: CDR1 MDHEN and CDR2 SYDVKM. Trimming took 6 bases from V and 5 from J, leaving 23 bases between them. This CDR3 contains 17 residues. The CDR3 sequence: CASSPTGSQFSDNEQFF. CDR3 sequence (DNA): TGTGCCAGCAGCCCAACAGGGTCTCAATTTTCCGACAATGAGCAGTTCTTC.

The chain combines TRBV28 with TRBJ2-7, with 14 bases fitting TRBD2. The J segment lost 1 base and the V segment lost 2 bases, leaving 10 bases of the junction unmatched. Germline V gene sequence: CDR1 MDHEN, CDR2 SYDVKM. This CDR3 comprises 19 residues. The CDR3: CASSLTSPGLAGVSYEQYF. The DNA of the CDR3 is TGTGCCAGCAGTTTAACCTCCCCGGGACTAGCGGGGGTATCCTACGAGCAGTACTTC.

The chain has TRBV9 and TRBJ1-5, with 10 nucleotides matching TRBD1. Germline CDR1 is SGDLS and CDR2 is YYNGEE. J was trimmed by 6 bases and V by 4 bases; bases with no gene match: 4. The CDR3 length is 14 residues. DNA of the CDR3: TGTGCCAGCAGCCCGACAGGGGGCGGTCAGCCCCAGCATTTT. It codes for CASSPTGGGQPQHF.

V is TRBV5-1 and J is TRBJ1-2, with D maybe TRBD1 (6 bases). The CDR3 covers 13 residues. The V end was cut by 5 bases, the J end by 3 bases, with 11 bases between. Germline values: CDR1 SGHRS, CDR2 YFSETQ. CDR3 in amino acids: CASRPTGDYGYTF. As DNA, the CDR3 is TGCGCCAGCAGGCCGACAGGCGACTATGGCTACACCTTC. Supplemented by reference TRBV5-1 and TRBJ1-2, the full variable domain reads KAGVTQTPRYLIKTRGQQVTLSCSPISGHRSVSWYQQTPGQGLQFLFEYFSETQRNKGNFPGRFSGRQFSNSRSEMNVSTLELGDSALYLCASRPTGDYGYTFGSGTRLTVV.

This chain joins TRBV19 and TRBJ1-4, with TRBD1 as a possible D gene (6 bases). The CDR3 extends over 15 amino acids. Germline lookup yields CDR1 LNHDA and CDR2 SQIVND (reference sequence). Trimming removed 3 bases from V and 8 bases from J, with 16 bases in between. The DNA of the CDR3 is TGTGCCAGTAGTATCTCGACAGGCTTAGGCGAAAAACTGTTTTTT. Translated, it gives CASSISTGLGEKLFF.

This clone appeared a few times. This rearrangement joins TRBV4-1 to TRBJ2-7, with TRBD2 identical over 9 bases. V trimming: 4 bases; J trimming: 3 bases; junction bases outside the gene matches: 7. The CDR3 is 15 amino acids. Germline V gene sequence: CDR1 MGHRA, CDR2 YSYEKL. Written as DNA, the CDR3 is TGCGCCAGCAGCCCCTCGGGAGCGGGAGGCTACGAGCAGTACTTC. This sequence encodes CASSPSGAGGYEQYF.

V and J are TRBV25-1 and TRBJ2-4; TRBD1 matches 9 bases. The CDR3 consists of 14 residues. Germline CDR1 MGHDK, CDR2 SYGVNS. V dropped 4 bases and J dropped 8; count of bases not matched to a gene: 6. In DNA, the CDR3 is TGTGCCAGCAGTGCTGCGGACAGGGGAGACATTCAGTACTTC. It encodes CASSAADRGDIQYF.

V gene TRBV24-1 combines with J gene TRBJ2-5; 9 bases are shared with TRBD1. CDR1 and CDR2 (germline): KGHDR, SFDVKD. With V trimmed by 3 bases and J by 1 base, 14 bases remained unmatched. This CDR3 is 19 amino acids long. CDR3 region: CATSDPRAGTGWPQETQYF. In DNA, the CDR3 is TGTGCCACCAGTGATCCCCGGGCCGGGACAGGGTGGCCCCAAGAGACCCAGTACTTC.

The J gene is TRBJ1-5, the V gene TRBV21-1. TRBV21-1 is assigned pseudogene status. This CDR3 region has 18 residues. The CDR3 region has the DNA TGTGCCACCCTACTGTGGTTCTTTCGGGGAGTCGGCAATCAGCCCCAGCATTTT. It is translated as CATLLWFFRGVGNQPQHF.